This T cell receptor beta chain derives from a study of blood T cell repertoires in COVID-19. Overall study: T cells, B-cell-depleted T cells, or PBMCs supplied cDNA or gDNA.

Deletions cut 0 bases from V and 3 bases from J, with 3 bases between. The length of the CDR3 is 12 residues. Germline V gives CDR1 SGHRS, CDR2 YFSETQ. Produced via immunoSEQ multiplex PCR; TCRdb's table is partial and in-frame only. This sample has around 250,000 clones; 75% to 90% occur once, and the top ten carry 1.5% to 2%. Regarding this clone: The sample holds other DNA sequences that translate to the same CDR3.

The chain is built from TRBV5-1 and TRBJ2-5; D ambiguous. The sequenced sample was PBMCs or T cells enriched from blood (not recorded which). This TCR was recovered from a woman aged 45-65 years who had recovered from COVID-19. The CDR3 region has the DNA TGCGCCAGCAGCTTGGCCAAAGAGACCCAGTACTTC. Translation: CASSLAKETQYF.